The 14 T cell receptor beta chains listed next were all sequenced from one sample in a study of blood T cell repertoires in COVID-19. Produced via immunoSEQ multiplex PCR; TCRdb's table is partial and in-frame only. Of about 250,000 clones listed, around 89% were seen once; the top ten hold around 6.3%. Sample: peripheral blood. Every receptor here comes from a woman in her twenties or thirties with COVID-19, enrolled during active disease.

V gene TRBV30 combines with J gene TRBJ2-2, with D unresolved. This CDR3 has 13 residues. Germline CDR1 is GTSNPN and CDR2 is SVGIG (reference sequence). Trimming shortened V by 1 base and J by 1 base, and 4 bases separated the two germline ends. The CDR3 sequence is CAWSARNTGELFF. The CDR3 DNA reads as TGTGCCTGGAGTGCCAGGAACACCGGGGAGCTGTTTTTT. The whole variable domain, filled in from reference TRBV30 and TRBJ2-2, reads SQTIHQWPATLVQPVGSPLSLECTVEGTSNPNLYWYRQAAGRGLQLLFYSVGIGQISSEVPQNLSASRPQDRQFILSSKKLLLSDSGFYLCAWSARNTGELFFGEGSRLTVL.

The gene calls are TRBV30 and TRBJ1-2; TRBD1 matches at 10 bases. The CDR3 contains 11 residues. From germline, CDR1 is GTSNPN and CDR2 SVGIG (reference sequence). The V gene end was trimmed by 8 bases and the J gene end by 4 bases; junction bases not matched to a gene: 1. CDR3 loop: CARTGGYGYTF. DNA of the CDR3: TGTGCCCGGACAGGGGGCTATGGCTACACCTTC.

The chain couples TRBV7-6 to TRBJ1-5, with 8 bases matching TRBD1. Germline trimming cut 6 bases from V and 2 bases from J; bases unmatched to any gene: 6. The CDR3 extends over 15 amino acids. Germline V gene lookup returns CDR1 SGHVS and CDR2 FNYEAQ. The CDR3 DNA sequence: TGTGCCAGCAGTTCCGGGACAGGAGGCAATCAGCCCCAGCATTTT. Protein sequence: CASSSGTGGNQPQHF.

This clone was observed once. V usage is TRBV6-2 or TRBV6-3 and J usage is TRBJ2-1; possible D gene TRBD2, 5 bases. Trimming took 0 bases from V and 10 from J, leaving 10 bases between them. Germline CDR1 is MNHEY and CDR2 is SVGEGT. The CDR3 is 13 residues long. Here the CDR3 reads CASSYSRAQEQFF. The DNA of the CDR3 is TGTGCCAGCAGTTACTCGAGGGCCCAGGAGCAGTTCTTC.

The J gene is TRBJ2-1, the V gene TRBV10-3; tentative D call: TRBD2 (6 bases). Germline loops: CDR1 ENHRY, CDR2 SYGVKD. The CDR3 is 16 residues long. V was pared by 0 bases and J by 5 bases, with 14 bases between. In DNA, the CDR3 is TGTGCCATCAGTGAGTCTGGTGGGAGGAACCACAATGAGCAGTTCTTC. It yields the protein CAISESGGRNHNEQFF.

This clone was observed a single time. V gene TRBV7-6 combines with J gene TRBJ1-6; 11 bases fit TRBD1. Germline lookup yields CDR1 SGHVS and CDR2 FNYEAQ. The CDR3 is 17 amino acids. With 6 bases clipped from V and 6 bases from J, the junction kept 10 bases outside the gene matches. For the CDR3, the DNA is TGTGCCAGCAGGGAACCGGGACAGGGGGAATGTAATTCACCCCTCCACTTT. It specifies CASREPGQGECNSPLHF.

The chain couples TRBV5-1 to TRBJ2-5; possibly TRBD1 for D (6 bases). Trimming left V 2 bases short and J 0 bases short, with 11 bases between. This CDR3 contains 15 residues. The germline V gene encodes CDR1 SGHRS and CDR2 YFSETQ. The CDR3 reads CASSFRGSNQETQYF. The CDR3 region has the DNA TGCGCCAGCAGCTTCAGGGGAAGTAACCAAGAGACCCAGTACTTC. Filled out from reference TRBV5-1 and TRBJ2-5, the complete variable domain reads KAGVTQTPRYLIKTRGQQVTLSCSPISGHRSVSWYQQTPGQGLQFLFEYFSETQRNKGNFPGRFSGRQFSNSRSEMNVSTLELGDSALYLCASSFRGSNQETQYFGPGTRLLVL.

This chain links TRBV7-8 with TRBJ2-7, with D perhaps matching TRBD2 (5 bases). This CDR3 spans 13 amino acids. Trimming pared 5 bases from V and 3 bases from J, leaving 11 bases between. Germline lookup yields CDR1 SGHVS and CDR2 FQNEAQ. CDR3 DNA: TGTGCCAGCAGCCCCGGGATCCTCTACGAGCAGTACGTC. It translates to CASSPGILYEQYV.

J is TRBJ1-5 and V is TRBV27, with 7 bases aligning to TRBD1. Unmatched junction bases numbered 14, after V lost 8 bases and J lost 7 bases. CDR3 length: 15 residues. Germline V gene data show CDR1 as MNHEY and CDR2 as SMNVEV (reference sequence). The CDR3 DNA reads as TGTGCCAGCCAACGTTATACAGGGGCCAGCCAGCCCCAGCATTTT. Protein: CASQRYTGASQPQHF.

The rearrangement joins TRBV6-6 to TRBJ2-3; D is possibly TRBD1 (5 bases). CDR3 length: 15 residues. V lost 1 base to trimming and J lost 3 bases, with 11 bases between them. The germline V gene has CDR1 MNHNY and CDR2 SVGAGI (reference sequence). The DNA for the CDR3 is TGTGCCAGCAGTTACTATAGGGGTTCAACAGATACGCAGTATTTT. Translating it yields CASSYYRGSTDTQYF.

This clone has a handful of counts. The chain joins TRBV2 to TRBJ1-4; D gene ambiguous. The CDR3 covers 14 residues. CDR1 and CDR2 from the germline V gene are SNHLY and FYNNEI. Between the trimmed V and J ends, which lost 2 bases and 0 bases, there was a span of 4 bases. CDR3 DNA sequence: TGTGCCAGCAGTGAATCCACAACTAATGAAAAACTGTTTTTT. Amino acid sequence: CASSESTTNEKLFF.

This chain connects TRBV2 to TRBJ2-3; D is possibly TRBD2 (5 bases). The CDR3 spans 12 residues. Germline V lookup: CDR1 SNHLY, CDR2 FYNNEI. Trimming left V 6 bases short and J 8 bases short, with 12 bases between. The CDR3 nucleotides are TGTGCCAGCAGCGAGAGCGGCCCTACGCAGTATTTT. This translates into CASSESGPTQYF.

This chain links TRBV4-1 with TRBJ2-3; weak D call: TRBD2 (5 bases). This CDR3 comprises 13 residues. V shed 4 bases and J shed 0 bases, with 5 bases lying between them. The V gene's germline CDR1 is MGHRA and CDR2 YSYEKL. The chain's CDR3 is CASSRGSTDTQYF. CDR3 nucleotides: TGCGCCAGCAGCCGAGGGAGCACAGATACGCAGTATTTT.

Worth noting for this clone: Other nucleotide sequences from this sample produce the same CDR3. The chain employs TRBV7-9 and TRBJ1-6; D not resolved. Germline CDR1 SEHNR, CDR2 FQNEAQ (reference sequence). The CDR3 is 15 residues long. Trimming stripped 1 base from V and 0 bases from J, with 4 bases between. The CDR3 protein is CASSLESSYNSPLHF. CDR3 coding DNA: TGTGCCAGCAGCTTAGAGAGCTCCTATAATTCACCCCTCCACTTT.